Sequencing of this TCR beta chain was carried out in a study of Ad26.COV2.S vaccination and SARS-CoV-2 variants (dated by TCRdb to the early 2020s). General notes on the study: Donors in the vaccine arm were drawn from COV1001, a multicentre, randomized, double-blind, placebo-controlled phase I-IIa trial testing Ad26.COV2.S in healthy adults. Ad26.COV2.S was administered intramuscularly at 5 x 10^10 or 1 x 10^11 viral particles, either as a single shot or as two shots given 56 days apart. The TCR-sequenced set comprised around 30 samples: some 20 Ad26.COV2.S vaccine recipients, 5 placebo recipients and 8 SARS-CoV-2 convalescent individuals. Participants in the trial were split at random into five groups of five each, receiving low-dose or high-dose Ad26.COV2.S once or twice, or else placebo on both occasions. Sequencing of the TCRbeta repertoire served to evaluate the specificity and breadth of SARS-CoV-2-reactive T cell receptors following Ad26.COV2.S vaccination. Blinding of investigators to trial group allocation was maintained during experiments and outcome assessment. Summary of the overall study and its limitations: According to the authors, total T cell responses may have been underestimated by the TCR breadth and depth analyses. After vaccination, spike-specific CD8+ and CD4+ T cell responses were reported to show substantial breadth. Non-spike TCR breadth was comparable between vaccine and placebo recipients, consistent with the vaccine containing only spike. Compared with placebo recipients, Ad26.COV2.S recipients showed higher spike-specific TCR breadth (P = 0.0014). The study was not powered for comparison of responses between vaccine doses or regimens.

What the treatment or condition label conveys for this sample: around 19 received Ad26.COV2.S at low or high dose, single or two shots; about 5 received placebo; per-sample allocation not given. For vaccine and placebo recipients, repertoires were sequenced using samples collected on day 63 after the first injection. In Cohort 1b, fewer than 30 adults aged 18-55 years were enrolled at a single site in Boston, USA, between 29 July and 7 August 2020. Ad26.COV2.S was a replication-incompetent adenovirus type 26 vector expressing a prefusion-stabilized SARS-CoV-2 spike protein from the original Wuhan strain. Including the terminal cysteine and phenylalanine, the CDR3 comprises 16 residues. Only CDR3 DNA remains: 48 bases, in frame from the first base. Based on the germline V gene, the CDR1 and CDR2 sequences are SNHLY and FYNNEI. Relative to germline, V is missing 5 bases and J is missing 2 bases, with 0 bases of the junction outside any gene match.

Remarks on this clone: Its specific antigen is unknown. Per-nucleotide qualities are absent, and no much larger clonotype sits a single base away.

The immunoSEQ Assay was used to sequence TCRbeta CDR3 regions. After extraction, genomic DNA underwent amplification by bias-controlled multiplex PCR, followed by high-throughput sequencing. Under the source paper's analysis protocol: Collapsing and filtering of sequences were performed to quantify the absolute abundance of each unique TCRbeta CDR3 region. T cell fraction was estimated by normalization of TCRbeta template counts to usable DNA, with usable DNA being measured through amplification of reference genes present in all nucleated cells. Repertoire TCRs were annotated as SARS-CoV-2-specific when V gene, CDR3 amino acid sequence and J gene were exactly matched to a known reactive TCR set. MIRA supplied the reference SARS-CoV-2 TCR set, which was filtered for enrichment in COVID-19-positive ImmuneCODE repertoires so that public or cross-reactive TCRs were removed. Using the MIRA antigens, annotated TCRs were further analysed by specific ORF or by position within an ORF. Breadth was defined as the number of annotated unique rearrangements divided by the total number of unique productive rearrangements, and depth was defined as the summed frequency of the annotated unique rearrangements. Two-sided Wilcoxon rank-sum tests were applied when comparing TCR breadth between groups. The table was pulled from immuneACCESS by TCRdb, which kept in-frame rearrangements only. Such tables lose some clones; where checked, under half of the loss comes from unresolved V genes, and the rest has no known cause. From that table come the V and J calls and clone size; the DNA was used to work out D and trimming. The sample table holds fewer than 400,000 clones, of which roughly 80% were seen once. The ten most abundant clones make up 2% to 2.5% of the sample.

This material consisted of peripheral blood, taken in a trial of Ad26.COV2.S vaccine versus placebo. The chain is encoded by TRBV2 joined to TRBJ2-6; 13 bases in between match TRBD2. This clonotype originated in a person aged 18-60 years who received the Ad26.COV2.S COVID-19 vaccine or a placebo. The CDR3 here reads CASSTSGGAGANVLTF. The DNA reads as follows: TGTGCCAGCAGTACTAGCGGGGGGGCTGGGGCCAACGTCCTGACTTTC.